This entry lists 26 T cell receptor beta chains sequenced from one sample in a study of patients and donors after allogeneic stem cell transplantation. TCRdb re-analysed the RT-PCR reads in MiXCR, keeping a single row per CDR3 protein. There are tens of thousands of distinct CDR3 sequences in the sample; around 5% occur only once, and around 2.6% lies in the top ten. The material sequenced was blood, either unsorted or a sorted T cell fraction (not recorded which). The receptors were gathered from a human donor who was either an allogeneic HSCT recipient or a stem cell or donor lymphocyte infusion donor (not recorded which). It is not recorded whose cells these are; they may come from a transplant donor.

The sample holds many counts of this clonotype. The V and J genes are TRBV4-2 and TRBJ2-3, with TRBD2 matching over 11 bases. The germline gives CDR1 LGHNA, CDR2 YNFKEQ. The CDR3 runs 16 residues. V was clipped by 4 bases and J by 2 bases; unmatched bases: 5. The CDR3 DNA sequence: TGTGCCAGCAGCCCTACTAGCGGGGGAGACACAGATACGCAGTATTTT. Its translation is CASSPTSGGDTDTQYF.

The chain recombines TRBV5-5 with TRBJ1-3, with unresolved D. The CDR3 loop spans 13 amino acids. Germline CDR1 SGHKS, CDR2 YYEKEE (reference sequence). The germline V and J ends were trimmed by 7 bases and 1 base, with 9 bases remaining between them. CDR3 nucleotide sequence: TGTGCCAGCCTTTCCCTTTCTGGAAACACCATATATTTT. This codes for CASLSLSGNTIYF.

The CDR3 DNA sequence: TGTGCCAGCAGCGGGACGAGTTACGCCCTACCTCGGACTGAAGCTTTCTTT. Amino acids: CASSGTSYALPRTEAFF. The chain links TRBV5-6 to TRBJ1-1; TRBD1 is a possible D gene (5 bases). This CDR3 comprises 17 residues. The germline V and J ends were trimmed by 4 bases and 5 bases, with 24 bases remaining between them. The germline V gene encodes CDR1 SGHDT and CDR2 YYEEEE.

This clonotype was found many times. V usage is TRBV5-1 and J usage is TRBJ2-5, with D possibly called TRBD1 or TRBD2 (5 bases each). The V gene lost 4 bases and the J gene lost 2 bases, with 15 bases spanning the gap. The CDR3 runs to 15 residues. Germline lookup yields CDR1 SGHRS and CDR2 YFSETQ. DNA of the CDR3: TGCGCCAGCAGCATAGCCGGGGCCGGTCAAGAGACCCAGTACTTC. Translating it yields CASSIAGAGQETQYF.

V and J are TRBV20-1 and TRBJ2-3, with 10 bases identical to TRBD2. The CDR3 contains 14 residues. V gave up 8 bases and J gave up 2 bases; unmatched junction bases: 7. Germline V gene data show CDR1 as DFQATT and CDR2 as SNEGSKA (reference sequence). CDR3 nucleotide sequence: TGCAGTCCAACTAGCGGGGACTCCACAGATACGCAGTATTTT. This codes for CSPTSGDSTDTQYF.

The V and J genes are TRBV3-1 and TRBJ2-5; TRBD2 might be the D (5 bases). The CDR3 spans 14 residues. V was trimmed by 6 bases and J by 5 bases, leaving 16 bases between them. Germline CDR1 and CDR2: LGHDT and YNNKEL (reference sequence). The CDR3 sequence: CASRRQASGETQYF. DNA for the CDR3: TGTGCCAGCAGGAGGCAGGCTTCGGGGGAGACCCAGTACTTC.

This clonotype appeared many times. This chain joins TRBV20-1 and TRBJ1-2; D might be TRBD1 (5 bases). The CDR3 spans 15 residues. Germline V lookup: CDR1 DFQATT, CDR2 SNEGSKA (reference sequence). V lost 3 bases to trimming and J lost 3 bases, with 17 bases between them. CDR3 sequence: CSASIPGGGDYGYTF. CDR3 DNA sequence: TGCAGTGCTAGCATCCCGGGCGGGGGAGACTATGGCTACACCTTC.

This clonotype appeared many times. The genes are TRBV5-1 and TRBJ2-3; TRBD2 is a possible D gene (6 bases). The CDR3 totals 14 residues. The ends were cut back, 5 bases at V and 4 bases at J, with 14 bases in the middle. Germline CDR1 and CDR2: SGHRS and YFSETQ. This CDR3 reads CASRPRESADTQYF. In DNA form, the CDR3 reads TGCGCCAGCAGGCCCCGGGAGTCCGCAGATACGCAGTATTTT. The variable domain in full, with the rest retrieved from reference TRBV5-1 and TRBJ2-3, is KAGVTQTPRYLIKTRGQQVTLSCSPISGHRSVSWYQQTPGQGLQFLFEYFSETQRNKGNFPGRFSGRQFSNSRSEMNVSTLELGDSALYLCASRPRESADTQYFGPGTRLTVL.

This clonotype was observed at least ten times. The chain recombines TRBV2 with TRBJ1-6; a possible D gene is TRBD1 (6 bases). The V and J ends lost 7 bases and 6 bases respectively, with 7 bases between them. CDR3 length equals 12 residues. CDR1 is SNHLY, CDR2 FYNNEI, per germline. Written as DNA, the CDR3 is TGTGCCAGCAAGGACAGTAATTCACCCCTCCACTTT. It codes for CASKDSNSPLHF. The full variable domain, rest sourced from reference TRBV2 and TRBJ1-6, is EPEVTQTPSHQVTQMGQEVILRCVPISNHLYFYWYRQILGQKVEFLVSFYNNEISEKSEIFDDQFSVERPDGSNFTLKIRSTKLEDSAMYFCASKDSNSPLHFGNGTRLTVT.

This chain uses TRBV4-2 with TRBJ1-2; D not resolved. In germline, CDR1 is LGHNA, CDR2 YNFKEQ. This CDR3 region has 15 residues. The ends were cut back, 0 bases at V and 2 bases at J, with 10 bases in the middle. The CDR3 protein is CASSQDRAGNYGYTF. The CDR3 bases are TGTGCCAGCAGCCAAGATCGCGCCGGGAACTATGGCTACACCTTC.

This clonotype was counted at least ten times. The chain joins TRBV7-8 to TRBJ2-5; D not certain. CDR3 length equals 13 residues. Trimming pared 3 bases from V and 2 bases from J, leaving 7 bases between. The germline CDR1 and CDR2 sequences are SGHVS and FQNEAQ. CDR3 nucleotide sequence: TGTGCCAGCAGCTTTTCTCGGCAAGAGACCCAGTACTTC. This sequence encodes CASSFSRQETQYF.

This clonotype was counted only a few times. CDR3 sequence reads: CASSLSNRASGQFF. In nucleotides, the CDR3 is TGTGCCAGCAGCTTAAGCAATAGGGCGAGTGGGCAGTTCTTC. The rearrangement links TRBV5-6 to TRBJ2-1; no definite D call. The CDR3 length is 14 residues. The germline V and J ends were trimmed by 2 bases and 12 bases, with 18 bases remaining between them. Germline V gene lookup returns CDR1 SGHDT and CDR2 YYEEEE.

The chain has TRBV12-3 or TRBV12-4 and TRBJ2-1, with TRBD2 matching 15 bases. The CDR3 sequence is 15 residues long. Trimming removed 5 bases from V and 9 bases from J; junction bases left unmatched: 5. DNA of the CDR3: TGTGCCAGCAGTCCTCGGACTAGCGGGAGGGGTGAGCAGTTCTTC. Residues: CASSPRTSGRGEQFF.

This clonotype was counted many times. The CDR3 nucleotides read TGCGCCAGCAGCTTGAAATTCGAGGGGGGGAACACTGAAGCTTTCTTT. Translating it yields CASSLKFEGGNTEAFF. This sequence joins TRBV5-1 and TRBJ1-1; the D gene is possibly TRBD1 (6 bases). V lost 1 base, J lost 1 base, and 14 bases lay in between. The V gene's germline CDR1 is SGHRS and CDR2 YFSETQ. The CDR3 covers 16 residues.

This clonotype was recorded many times. The V and J genes are TRBV7-9 and TRBJ2-4; TRBD1 matches 7 bases. Per germline, CDR1 SEHNR and CDR2 FQNEAQ (reference sequence). The CDR3 length is 17 residues. V lost 5 bases and J lost 0; bases outside the gene matches: 10. The CDR3 region has the DNA TGTGCCAGCAGCACAACAGGGGAACTTCTAGCCAAAAACATTCAGTACTTC. It encodes CASSTTGELLAKNIQYF. Based on the CDR3 plus reference TRBV7-9 and TRBJ2-4, the full variable domain is DTGVSQNPRHKITKRGQNVTFRCDPISEHNRLYWYRQTLGQGPEFLTYFQNEAQLEKSRLLSDRFSAERPKGSFSTLEIQRTEQGDSAMYLCASSTTGELLAKNIQYFGAGTRLSVL.

This clonotype has a count of ten or more. This rearrangement joins TRBV11-3 to TRBJ2-7, with 8 bases that match TRBD1. CDR3 length: 14 residues. V dropped 5 bases and J dropped 1; count of bases not matched to a gene: 4. Germline V lookup: CDR1 SGHNT, CDR2 YENEEA. The CDR3 spells CASSRDRLSYEQYF. CDR3 nucleotide sequence: TGTGCCAGCAGCCGGGACAGGTTGTCCTACGAGCAGTACTTC.

This clonotype has ten or more counts. The rearrangement links TRBV7-9 to TRBJ1-3, with 10 bases matching TRBD1. Germline V lookup: CDR1 SEHNR, CDR2 FQNEAQ (reference sequence). The CDR3 is made up of 17 amino acids. The V gene end was trimmed by 4 bases and the J gene end by 4 bases; junction bases not matched to a gene: 10. This CDR3 is CASSYPGQGIEGNTIYF. The CDR3 DNA is TGTGCCAGCAGCTACCCGGGACAGGGGATCGAAGGAAACACCATATATTTT.

About this clonotype: This clone may be a read error of a much larger clone one base away. The rearrangement uses TRBV7-9 and TRBJ2-3; the match to TRBD2 covers 7 bases. CDR1 is SEHNR, CDR2 FQNEAQ, per germline (reference sequence). The CDR3 runs 15 residues. The V segment lost 7 bases and the J segment 2 bases; nucleotides outside the gene matches: 9. This chain's CDR3 is CASTPRAGLTDTQYF. The CDR3, as DNA: TGTGCCAGCACCCCCCGAGCGGGGCTCACAGATACGCAGTATTTT.

This clonotype was detected a few times. The chain has TRBV5-1 and TRBJ1-1; 8 nucleotides line up with TRBD1. Germline CDR1 reads SGHRS; CDR2 reads YFSETQ. The V and J ends lost 2 bases and 11 bases, in that order; junction bases with no gene match: 8. The CDR3 spans 13 residues. DNA of the CDR3: TGCGCCAGCAGCTTTGAGGGACAGGTGAATGCTTTCTTT. This encodes CASSFEGQVNAFF. The full variable domain, with the rest looked up from reference TRBV5-1 and TRBJ1-1, is KAGVTQTPRYLIKTRGQQVTLSCSPISGHRSVSWYQQTPGQGLQFLFEYFSETQRNKGNFPGRFSGRQFSNSRSEMNVSTLELGDSALYLCASSFEGQVNAFFGQGTRLTVV.

The chain joins TRBV30 to TRBJ2-1; perhaps TRBD2 as D (5 bases). The CDR3 runs to 16 residues. Germline lookup yields CDR1 GTSNPN and CDR2 SVGIG (reference sequence). The ends were cut back, 0 bases at V and 3 bases at J, with 15 bases in the middle. CDR3 loop: CAWSVLASRNYNEQFF. The CDR3 DNA is TGTGCCTGGAGTGTACTGGCTAGCCGAAACTACAATGAGCAGTTCTTC.

The table lists this clonotype with a few counts. The genes are TRBV20-1 and TRBJ1-2; 9 bases are shared with TRBD1. This CDR3 region has 14 residues. After removal of 3 bases from V and 3 bases from J, the junction contained 5 bases not matched to a gene. Germline CDR1 DFQATT, CDR2 SNEGSKA (reference sequence). The CDR3 protein is CSARGQGWYYGYTF. The CDR3 DNA follows: TGCAGTGCTAGGGGACAGGGATGGTACTATGGCTACACCTTC.

This clonotype showed up many times. The chain links TRBV12-3 or TRBV12-4 to TRBJ2-5, with D possibly TRBD1 on 5 matching bases. Trimming pared 3 bases from V and 5 bases from J, leaving 10 bases between. The CDR3 is 13 residues long. CDR3 protein: CASSLSKGETQYF. In DNA form, the CDR3 reads TGTGCCAGCAGTTTGTCGAAGGGGGAGACCCAGTACTTC.

This clonotype showed up many times. The chain employs TRBV4-2 and TRBJ1-1; D gene uncertain. V lost 1 base and J lost 3, with 18 bases in between. CDR1 is LGHNA, CDR2 YNFKEQ, per germline. The CDR3 spans 17 residues. CDR3 bases: TGTGCCAGCAGCCAAGCTATAAGAGGGCTTCGCGACACTGAAGCTTTCTTT. This codes for CASSQAIRGLRDTEAFF.

The rearrangement links TRBV3-1 to TRBJ1-3, with no clear D. CDR1 LGHDT and CDR2 YNNKEL come from the germline V gene (reference sequence). The CDR3 is 16 amino acids. The V and J ends lost 2 bases and 0 bases respectively, with 11 bases between them. In DNA, the CDR3 is TGTGCCAGCAGCCAACCCAGGATGAGCTCTGGAAACACCATATATTTT. Amino acid sequence: CASSQPRMSSGNTIYF.

The chain is built from TRBV19 and TRBJ2-7, with D hard to call. Germline V CDR1 and CDR2: LNHDA, SQIVND (reference sequence). This CDR3 contains 14 residues. The V and J ends lost 3 bases and 6 bases respectively, with 15 bases between them. The CDR3 DNA follows: TGTGCCAGTAGTATCGTTCAAAAGGACGGCGAGCAGTACTTC. The encoded protein is CASSIVQKDGEQYF.

This clonotype was recorded at least ten times. The chain combines TRBV11-2 with TRBJ1-3; D is unclear. The V end was cut by 6 bases, the J end by 4 bases, with 10 bases between. The CDR3 covers 13 residues. Per germline, CDR1 SGHAT and CDR2 FQNNGV. CDR3 sequence (DNA): TGTGCCAGCAGTATGACCGAGGGAAACACCATATATTTT. It codes for CASSMTEGNTIYF.